The 20 T cell receptor beta chains listed next were all sequenced from one sample in a study of T cell responses to AZD1222 COVID-19 vaccine. The data were produced by immunoSEQ multiplex PCR, yet TCRdb's version contains in-frame clones alone and is incomplete. The data contain about 150,000 clones, around 93% of them singletons. Sequencing used peripheral blood, obtained 28 days after the second AZD1222 dose. These receptors were taken from an adult who received the AZD1222 COVID-19 vaccine.

The chain couples TRBV20-1 to TRBJ2-6; 8 positions match TRBD1. The CDR3 totals 16 residues. V dropped 3 bases and J dropped 1; count of bases not matched to a gene: 5. Per germline, CDR1 DFQATT and CDR2 SNEGSKA (reference sequence). The CDR3 loop reads CSASMQGASGANVLTF. DNA for the CDR3: TGCAGTGCTAGTATGCAGGGGGCATCTGGGGCCAACGTCCTGACTTTC.

The rearrangement joins TRBV14 to TRBJ2-4, with D unresolved. The CDR3 has 14 residues. CDR1 SGHDN and CDR2 FVKESK come from the germline V gene. V lost 4 bases and J 10 bases, leaving 17 bases between the germline ends. This chain's CDR3 is CASSRVGPGRIQYF. The CDR3 DNA is TGTGCCAGCAGCCGGGTTGGACCCGGCAGGATTCAGTACTTC.

V usage is TRBV10-1 and J usage is TRBJ2-3; no definite D call. Trimming removed 1 base at V and 2 bases at J, with 10 bases between. This CDR3 region has 15 residues. Germline CDR1 reads WNHNN; CDR2 reads SYGVQD (reference sequence). The CDR3: CASSEWEAYTDTQYF. The CDR3 DNA sequence: TGCGCCAGCAGTGAGTGGGAAGCATACACAGATACGCAGTATTTT.

This chain joins TRBV19 and TRBJ1-3; 9 bases are shared with TRBD1. Trimming removed 3 bases from V and 3 bases from J; junction bases left unmatched: 3. CDR1 and CDR2 (germline): LNHDA, SQIVND (reference sequence). The CDR3 extends over 15 amino acids. CDR3 in amino acids: CASSIRGQGGNTIYF. In nucleotides, the CDR3 is TGTGCCAGTAGTATCCGGGGACAGGGTGGAAACACCATATATTTT.

By its share, this clone is medium-sized. The chain links TRBV6-6 to TRBJ1-5; D perhaps matches TRBD1 (6 bases). The CDR3 length is 15 residues. The germline gives CDR1 MNHNY, CDR2 SVGAGI (reference sequence). V lost 6 bases, J lost 5 bases, and 17 bases lay in between. The CDR3 region has the DNA TGTGCCAGCAGCGACAGCAGGGGATCCTATCAGCCCCAGCATTTT. Translation: CASSDSRGSYQPQHF.

The chain employs TRBV4-3 and TRBJ2-7, with no clear D. Germline V lookup: CDR1 LGHNA, CDR2 YSLEER. This CDR3 contains 15 residues. Trimming cost V 0 bases and J 2 bases, with 11 bases left between them. CDR3 DNA sequence: TGCGCCAGCAGCCAAGATCCCCAGACCGCCTACGAGCAGTACTTC. Translation gives CASSQDPQTAYEQYF.

The gene calls are TRBV5-6 and TRBJ2-3; D remains unclear. This CDR3 contains 14 residues. V lost 5 bases to trimming and J lost 3 bases, with 13 bases between them. Germline CDR1 is SGHDT and CDR2 is YYEEEE. CDR3 loop: CASRNPRATDTQYF. CDR3 nucleotides: TGTGCCAGCAGGAACCCCCGGGCAACAGATACGCAGTATTTT.

This chain connects TRBV10-2 to TRBJ2-1, with TRBD2 identical over 7 bases. Germline trimming cut 6 bases from V and 14 bases from J; bases unmatched to any gene: 16. Germline-derived CDR1 and CDR2 are WSHSY and SAAADI. The CDR3 runs to 14 residues. The CDR3 DNA is TGCGCCAGCAGGGAAGGGTGGTCGGTGAGCGGGGAGTTCTTC. It yields the protein CASREGWSVSGEFF.

V usage is TRBV7-9 and J usage is TRBJ1-1; 10 positions match TRBD1. The CDR3 is 18 residues long. The germline V gene has CDR1 SEHNR and CDR2 FQNEAQ (reference sequence). Trimming at V came to 0 bases and at J to 1 base, leaving 8 bases not matched to a gene. The DNA of the CDR3 is TGTGCCAGCAGCTTAGCGGGACAGGGGATGACCCGGAACACTGAAGCTTTCTTT. Translating gives CASSLAGQGMTRNTEAFF. Using reference TRBV7-9 and TRBJ1-1 for the parts outside the CDR3, the full variable domain is DTGVSQNPRHKITKRGQNVTFRCDPISEHNRLYWYRQTLGQGPEFLTYFQNEAQLEKSRLLSDRFSAERPKGSFSTLEIQRTEQGDSAMYLCASSLAGQGMTRNTEAFFGQGTRLTVV.

The rearrangement joins TRBV7-9 to TRBJ2-2; 10 nucleotides match TRBD1. The CDR3 totals 14 residues. The V segment lost 5 bases and the J segment 6 bases; nucleotides outside the gene matches: 3. Germline V lookup: CDR1 SEHNR, CDR2 FQNEAQ (reference sequence). For the CDR3, the DNA is TGTGCCAGCAGCCGACAGGGGGCCGCCGGGGAGCTGTTTTTT. The encoded protein is CASSRQGAAGELFF.

The count of this clone is one. The J gene is TRBJ1-1, the V gene TRBV18, with D possibly TRBD1 on 5 matching bases. Trimming removed 3 bases from V and 4 bases from J, with 15 bases in between. There are 15 residues in the CDR3. Germline CDR1 KGHSH, CDR2 LQKENI. CDR3 coding DNA: TGTGCCAGCTCACCCTTGGGGGGGGAGGGCACTGAAGCTTTCTTT. Translating gives CASSPLGGEGTEAFF.

The chain recombines TRBV5-6 with TRBJ2-3, with a weak D call TRBD1 (6 bases). The length of the CDR3 is 14 residues. Trimming left V 2 bases short and J 0 bases short, with 7 bases between. In germline, CDR1 is SGHDT, CDR2 YYEEEE. The CDR3 nucleotides are TGTGCCAGCAGCTTTGGGACAAGCACAGATACGCAGTATTTT. This translates into CASSFGTSTDTQYF.

CDR3 bases: TGTGCCTGGAGTGCTAGCGGTAGCACAGATACGCAGTATTTT. Its protein is CAWSASGSTDTQYF. This sequence joins TRBV30 and TRBJ2-3; 7 bases map to TRBD2. J was trimmed by 0 bases and V by 1 base; bases with no gene match: 1. The CDR3 length is 14 residues. CDR1 is GTSNPN, CDR2 SVGIG, per germline (reference sequence).

This clone appeared a single time. The rearrangement joins TRBV28 to TRBJ1-2, with D unresolved. The CDR3 has 15 amino acids. The V end lost 4 bases, the J end lost 3 bases, and 15 bases lay between the germline ends. The germline CDR1 and CDR2 sequences are MDHEN and SYDVKM. The CDR3 bases are TGTGCCAGCAGTTACGACCACTCGTTAGACTATGGCTACACCTTC. Its protein is CASSYDHSLDYGYTF.

The V and J genes are TRBV30 and TRBJ1-2; a possible D gene is TRBD1 (6 bases). The V gene's germline CDR1 is GTSNPN and CDR2 SVGIG (reference sequence). The CDR3 is 12 residues long. V lost 5 bases and J lost 4, with 11 bases in between. The CDR3 sequence is CAWWGQIYGYTF. The CDR3 bases are TGTGCCTGGTGGGGGCAGATCTATGGCTACACCTTC.

The J gene is TRBJ2-1, the V gene TRBV5-8, with unresolved D. Germline loops: CDR1 SGHTS, CDR2 YDEGEE. V was pared by 10 bases and J by 4 bases, with 21 bases between. The CDR3 covers 15 residues. For the CDR3, the DNA is TGTGCCGCTCTCCGGGCGGAAGGTTGGTACAATGAGCAGTTCTTC. This gives the protein CAALRAEGWYNEQFF.

This clone was picked up one time. The chain links TRBV19 to TRBJ1-1, with D possibly TRBD1 on 6 matching bases. The ends were cut back, 5 bases at V and 1 base at J, with 8 bases in the middle. Germline values: CDR1 LNHDA, CDR2 SQIVND (reference sequence). CDR3 length equals 13 residues. CDR3 DNA: TGTGCCAGTAGTCCGACAGGGAACACTGAAGCTTTCTTT. It translates to CASSPTGNTEAFF.

A note on this clone: This same CDR3 is encoded by further DNA sequences in the sample. This chain connects TRBV19 to TRBJ1-5; D is unresolved. Germline CDR1 reads LNHDA; CDR2 reads SQIVND (reference sequence). Trimming pared 8 bases from V and 1 base from J, leaving 6 bases between. This CDR3 has 12 amino acids. The CDR3 here is CASSGSNQPQHF. CDR3 bases: TGTGCCAGTTCAGGAAGCAATCAGCCCCAGCATTTT.

J is TRBJ1-6 and V is TRBV9, with 9 bases identical to TRBD1. Unmatched junction bases numbered 1, after V lost 3 bases and J lost 9 bases. CDR3 length: 13 amino acids. Germline CDR1 SGDLS, CDR2 YYNGEE. For the CDR3, the DNA is TGTGCCAGCAGCGCGGACAGGGGTTCACCCCTCCACTTT. Its translation is CASSADRGSPLHF.

The CDR3 DNA sequence: TGTGCCAGCAGGCCCCCGAACACTGAAGCTTTCTTT. Residues: CASRPPNTEAFF. V gene TRBV2 combines with J gene TRBJ1-1, with D hard to call. Trimming removed 6 bases from V and 1 base from J, with 6 bases in between. This CDR3 comprises 12 residues. The germline V gene has CDR1 SNHLY and CDR2 FYNNEI.